This T cell receptor beta chain was identified in a study of T cells in Graves' hyperthyroidism and ophthalmopathy. Amplification targeted TCR beta CDR3 regions from RNA transcripts. With the HTBI primer set, the TCR CDR3 went through a first round of RT-PCR. TCRdb re-analysed the multiplex PCR reads in MiXCR, keeping a single row per CDR3 protein. Found here are around 800,000 distinct CDR3 sequences, roughly 40% of them singletons; the top ten hold approximately 10%. Exclusion criteria comprised uncontrolled infection, other autoimmune disease, pregnancy or lactation. Source material for PBMCs was 9 to 10 ml fresh peripheral blood. V gave up 5 bases and J gave up 2 bases, with 9 bases separating them. The CDR3 length is 13 residues. Germline V gives CDR1 SGHTA, CDR2 FQGNSA.

The source is a man aged 18 to 30 with Graves' hyperthyroidism. V and J are TRBV7-2 and TRBJ2-5; D not certain. The sequenced sample was blood. The CDR3, as DNA: TGTGCCAGCAGCGAGGACGGACAAGAGACCCAGTACTTC. Its translation is CASSEDGQETQYF. Full variable domain (remainder filled in from reference TRBV7-2 and TRBJ2-5): GAGVSQSPSNKVTEKGKDVELRCDPISGHTALYWYRQSLGQGLEFLIYFQGNSAPDKSGLPSDRFSAERTGGSVSTLTIQRTQQEDSAVYLCASSEDGQETQYFGPGTRLLVL.